This T cell receptor (beta chain) originates from a study of T cells in Graves' hyperthyroidism and ophthalmopathy. Whole-study results and caveats: Most clonotypes that expanded in the thyroid above 0.001 also showed up in blood.

Diagnoses were made from clinical symptoms, serum measures (thyroxine and TRAb), thyroid ultrasound and orbital computed tomography. A roughly 9.3 ml volume of fresh peripheral blood provided the PBMCs. This clonotype was seen more than once but under ten times. The antigen is unknown. The junction departs from germline at one end; a sequencing error may be responsible. Regions amplified from RNA transcripts were the TCR beta CDR3 regions. TCR CDR3 regions were first amplified by RT-PCR with HTBI primers. Using its own MiXCR run on the multiplex PCR reads, TCRdb lists one record per CDR3 protein. The sample has about 560,000 distinct CDR3 sequences; roughly 17% are singletons. The sequence was collected from a woman aged 18-29 years with Graves' hyperthyroidism. The sequenced sample was blood.

The CDR3 nucleotides read TGTGCCGGCAGCAGACTAGCGGGAATGAGGTCCTACGAGCAGTACTTC. It translates to CAGSRLAGMRSYEQYF. The chain couples TRBV28 to TRBJ2-7; 11 nucleotides align to TRBD2. Germline CDR1 MDHEN, CDR2 SYDVKM. The CDR3 covers 16 residues.